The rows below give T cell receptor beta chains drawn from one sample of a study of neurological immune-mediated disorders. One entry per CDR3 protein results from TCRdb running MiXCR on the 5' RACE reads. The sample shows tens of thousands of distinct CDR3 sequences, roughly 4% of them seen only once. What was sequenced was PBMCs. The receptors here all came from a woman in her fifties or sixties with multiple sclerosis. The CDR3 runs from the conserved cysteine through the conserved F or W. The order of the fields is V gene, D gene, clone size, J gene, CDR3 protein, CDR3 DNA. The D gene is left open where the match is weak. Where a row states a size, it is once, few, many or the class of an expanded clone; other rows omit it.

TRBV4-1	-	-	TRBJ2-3	CASSQEGRVADTQYF	TGCGCCAGCAGCCAAGAAGGCCGTGTGGCAGATACGCAGTATTTT
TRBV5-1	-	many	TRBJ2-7	CASSSQGYEQYF	TGCGCCAGCAGCAGTCAGGGTTACGAGCAGTACTTC
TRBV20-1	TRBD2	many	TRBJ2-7	CSGLAGGSEQYF	TGCAGTGGCTTAGCGGGAGGAAGTGAGCAGTACTTC
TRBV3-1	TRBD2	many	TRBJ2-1	CASSQPPGLGNNEQFF	TGTGCCAGCAGCCAACCCCCGGGACTAGGGAACAATGAGCAGTTCTTC
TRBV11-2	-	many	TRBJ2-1	CASRSLGSYNEQFF	TGTGCCAGCAGGTCACTAGGTAGTTACAATGAGCAGTTCTTC
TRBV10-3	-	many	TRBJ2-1	CAISEGEAPPYNEQFF	TGTGCCATCAGTGAGGGGGAGGCTCCCCCCTACAATGAGCAGTTCTTC
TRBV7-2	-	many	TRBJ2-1	CASSLVIQSHNEQFF	TGTGCCAGCAGCTTAGTGATTCAGTCGCACAATGAGCAGTTCTTC
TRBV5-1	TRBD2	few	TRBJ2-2	CASGSGGGTGELFF	TGCGCCAGCGGATCGGGAGGGGGCACCGGGGAGCTGTTTTTT
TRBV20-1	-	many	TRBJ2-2	CSAARTGELFF	TGCAGTGCGGCGCGCACCGGGGAGCTGTTTTTT
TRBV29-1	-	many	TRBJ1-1	CSTRLGTEAFF	TGCAGCACCCGATTGGGCACTGAAGCTTTCTTT
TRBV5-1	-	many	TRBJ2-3	CASSDGVGADTQYF	TGCGCCAGCAGCGATGGTGTGGGCGCGGATACGCAGTATTTT